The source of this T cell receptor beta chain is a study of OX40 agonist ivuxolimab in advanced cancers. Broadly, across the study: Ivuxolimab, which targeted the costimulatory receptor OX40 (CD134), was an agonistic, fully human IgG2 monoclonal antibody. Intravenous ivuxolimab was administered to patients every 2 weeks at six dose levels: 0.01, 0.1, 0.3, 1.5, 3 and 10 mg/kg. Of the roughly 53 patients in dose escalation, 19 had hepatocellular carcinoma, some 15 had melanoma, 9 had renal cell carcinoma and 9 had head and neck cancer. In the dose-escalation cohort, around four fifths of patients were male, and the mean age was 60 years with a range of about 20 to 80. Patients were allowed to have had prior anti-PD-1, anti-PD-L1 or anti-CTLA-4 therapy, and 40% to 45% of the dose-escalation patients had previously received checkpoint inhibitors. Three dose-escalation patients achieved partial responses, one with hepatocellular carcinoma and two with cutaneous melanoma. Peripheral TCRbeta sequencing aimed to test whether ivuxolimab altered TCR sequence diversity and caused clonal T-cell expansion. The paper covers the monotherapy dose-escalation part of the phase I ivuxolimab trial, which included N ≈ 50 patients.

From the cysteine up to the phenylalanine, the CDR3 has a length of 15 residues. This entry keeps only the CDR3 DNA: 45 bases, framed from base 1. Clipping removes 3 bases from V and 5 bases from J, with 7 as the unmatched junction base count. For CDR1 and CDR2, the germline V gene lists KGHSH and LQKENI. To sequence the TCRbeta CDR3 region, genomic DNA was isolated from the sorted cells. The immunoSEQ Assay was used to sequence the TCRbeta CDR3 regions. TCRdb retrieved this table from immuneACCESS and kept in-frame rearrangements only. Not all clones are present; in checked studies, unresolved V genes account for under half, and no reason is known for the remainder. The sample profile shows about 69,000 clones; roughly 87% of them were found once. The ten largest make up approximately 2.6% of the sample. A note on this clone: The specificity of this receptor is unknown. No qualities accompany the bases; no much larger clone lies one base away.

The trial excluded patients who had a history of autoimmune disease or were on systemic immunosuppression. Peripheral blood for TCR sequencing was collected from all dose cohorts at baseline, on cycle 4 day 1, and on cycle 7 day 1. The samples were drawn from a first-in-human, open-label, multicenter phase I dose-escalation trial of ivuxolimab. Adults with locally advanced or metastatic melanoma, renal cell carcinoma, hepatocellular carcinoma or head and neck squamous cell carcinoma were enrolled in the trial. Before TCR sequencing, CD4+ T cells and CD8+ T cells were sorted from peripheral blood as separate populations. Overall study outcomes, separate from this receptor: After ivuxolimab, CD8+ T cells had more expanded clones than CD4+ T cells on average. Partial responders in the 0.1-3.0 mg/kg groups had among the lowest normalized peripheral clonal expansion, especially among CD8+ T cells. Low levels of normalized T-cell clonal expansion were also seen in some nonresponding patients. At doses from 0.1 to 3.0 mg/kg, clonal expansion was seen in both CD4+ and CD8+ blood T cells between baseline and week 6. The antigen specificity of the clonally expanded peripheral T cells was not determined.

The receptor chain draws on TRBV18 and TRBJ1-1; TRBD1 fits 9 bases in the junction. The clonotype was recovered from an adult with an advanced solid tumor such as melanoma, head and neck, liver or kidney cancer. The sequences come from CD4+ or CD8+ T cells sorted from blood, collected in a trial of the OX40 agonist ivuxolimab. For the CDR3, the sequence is CASSPTGQGGTEAFF. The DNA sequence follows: TGTGCCAGCTCACCTACGGGACAGGGTGGGACTGAAGCTTTCTTT.